This T cell receptor beta chain was captured by sequencing in a study of blood T cell repertoires in COVID-19. Across the study: The analysed material was cDNA or gDNA that came from T cells, B-cell-depleted T cells, or PBMCs.

J gave up 3 bases and V 3 bases, and 0 bases lay outside the gene matches. The CDR3 is made up of 13 amino acids. CDR1 is KGHSH and CDR2 is LQKENI in the germline V gene. In the original analysis: Estimation of nucleated cell counts was performed using reference gene primer amplification. Using immunoSEQ multiplex PCR, the repertoire was profiled, and TCRdb retains in-frame clones only, with some absent. V and J calls and clone size are those listed in that table; D and trimming were worked out from the DNA. The sample lists 300,000 to 400,000 clones; over 80% were seen once. The Seattle patients, enrolled during active infection, were followed longitudinally.

The sequence derives from a man aged 25-45 years with COVID-19, enrolled during active disease. This sequence joins TRBV18 and TRBJ1-1, with TRBD1 matching over 8 bases. The specimen sequenced was peripheral blood. The CDR3 sequence: CASSPGQDTEAFF. In DNA, the CDR3 is TGTGCCAGCTCACCGGGACAGGACACTGAAGCTTTCTTT.